These 14 T cell receptor beta chains came from one sample sequenced in a study of beta chain features in type 1 diabetes. Points from the study as a whole: Type 1 diabetes patients had TCRB CDR3s that were shorter (moderately but significantly so) in all four CD4+ subsets.

Investigators reverse transcribed all isolated RNA, so they sequenced expressed TCRB transcripts. Some clones are missing from TCRdb's copy, which holds only in-frame ones; the method was immunoSEQ multiplex PCR. The sample shows approximately 360,000 clones, about 12% of them seen only once. Their target antigens are unknown. Input material: naive CD4+ T cells from blood. These receptors came from a woman aged 18-30 years with type 1 diabetes.

This chain links TRBV15 with TRBJ2-7; 8 bases line up with TRBD2. Per germline, CDR1 LNHNV and CDR2 YYDKDF (reference sequence). V was clipped by 0 bases and J by 9 bases; unmatched bases: 7. The CDR3 has 14 amino acids. CDR3 sequence (DNA): TGTGCCACCAGCAGAGACCGGGGACTAGAGTCGCAGTACTTC. This gives the protein CATSRDRGLESQYF.

DNA of the CDR3: TGCGCCAGCAGCCAAGATCGTACGACGGGAGGGCCCTACGAGCAGTACTTC. Its translation is CASSQDRTTGGPYEQYF. This chain links TRBV4-3 with TRBJ2-7; 8 bases are shared with TRBD2. V was pared by 0 bases and J by 2 bases, with 9 bases of the junction left unmatched. The CDR3 loop spans 17 amino acids. Germline loops: CDR1 LGHNA, CDR2 YSLEER.

This rearrangement joins TRBV29-1 to TRBJ2-1, with D possibly being TRBD2 (5 bases). Trimming left V 4 bases short and J 0 bases short, with 16 bases between. This CDR3 contains 16 residues. The V gene's germline CDR1 is SQVTM and CDR2 ANQGSEA. The CDR3 DNA reads TGCAGCGTTGTTCGTATTGTGGAGGTCTCCTACAATGAGCAGTTCTTC. Its protein product is CSVVRIVEVSYNEQFF.

This clone was picked up a small number of times. This CDR3 is also generated by other DNA sequences in the sample. This sequence joins TRBV6-6 and TRBJ2-5, with unresolved D. CDR3 length: 12 residues. The germline gives CDR1 MNHNY, CDR2 SVGAGI (reference sequence). V was clipped by 0 bases and J by 5 bases, with 4 bases between them. Here the CDR3 DNA reads TGTGCCAGCAGTTACTCTGGCGAGACCCAGTACTTC. Protein: CASSYSGETQYF.

J is TRBJ2-1 and V is TRBV10-3; no firm D call. The CDR3 contains 16 residues. With 0 bases removed from V and 6 bases from J, the gap between germline ends came to 15 bases. The germline V gene has CDR1 ENHRY and CDR2 SYGVKD. The CDR3 sequence is CAISESIRTVPNEQFF. In DNA, the CDR3 is TGTGCCATCAGTGAGTCGATCAGAACAGTGCCCAATGAGCAGTTCTTC.

V is TRBV7-9 and J is TRBJ2-5, with TRBD1 matching over 7 bases. The CDR3 sequence is 13 residues long. V gave up 4 bases and J gave up 5 bases; unmatched junction bases: 4. Germline V CDR1 and CDR2: SEHNR, FQNEAQ (reference sequence). The CDR3 loop is CASSSTGRETQYF. The CDR3 DNA sequence: TGTGCCAGCAGCTCGACAGGGCGGGAGACCCAGTACTTC.

The sample holds a few counts of this clone. The gene calls are TRBV11-2 and TRBJ2-1; 14 bases agree with TRBD2. The CDR3 length is 17 residues. Germline values: CDR1 SGHAT, CDR2 FQNNGV. The V segment lost 6 bases and the J segment 6 bases; nucleotides outside the gene matches: 10. CDR3 sequence reads: CASRFSGTSGSSNEQFF. The CDR3 bases are TGTGCCAGCAGGTTTTCCGGGACTAGCGGGAGTAGCAATGAGCAGTTCTTC.

This clone turned up a few times. J is TRBJ2-5 and V is TRBV10-3; TRBD2 is a possible D gene (7 bases). This CDR3 is built from 14 residues. Trimming cost V 6 bases and J 5 bases, with 16 bases left between them. Germline V CDR1 and CDR2: ENHRY, SYGVKD. Here the CDR3 DNA reads TGTGCCATCAGCGTTGCGGGGGCGAAGGAGACCCAGTACTTC. Its protein product is CAISVAGAKETQYF.

The chain is built from TRBV4-3 and TRBJ2-6; no definite D call. Germline CDR1 and CDR2: LGHNA and YSLEER. The CDR3 sequence is 15 residues long. V lost 4 bases and J lost 0, with 7 bases in between. In nucleotides, the CDR3 is TGCGCCAGCAGCCTTCAGTACTCTGGGGCCAACGTCCTGACTTTC. It yields the protein CASSLQYSGANVLTF.

This clone was seen a few times. The chain combines TRBV30 with TRBJ2-5, with D maybe TRBD1 (5 bases). V lost 0 bases and J lost 4, with 18 bases in between. The CDR3 has 16 residues. In germline, CDR1 is GTSNPN, CDR2 SVGIG (reference sequence). CDR3 in amino acids: CAWSVGVNLGGETQYF. DNA for the CDR3: TGTGCCTGGAGTGTAGGGGTTAACCTCGGTGGAGAGACCCAGTACTTC.

The chain joins TRBV5-1 to TRBJ1-6; possible D gene TRBD1, 6 bases. The V end was cut by 4 bases, the J end by 4 bases, with 12 bases between. CDR1 is SGHRS, CDR2 YFSETQ, per germline. This CDR3 has 15 residues. CDR3 nucleotides: TGCGCCAGCAGCATGACAGGATCTTATAATTCACCCCTCCACTTT. This encodes CASSMTGSYNSPLHF.

The chain uses TRBV6-1 and TRBJ2-1; 8 bases align to TRBD1. CDR1 and CDR2 from the germline V gene are MNHNS and SASEGT. Unmatched junction bases numbered 5, after V lost 3 bases and J lost 13 bases. This CDR3 is built from 12 residues. The CDR3, as DNA: TGTGCCAGCAGTGACCAGGGGGCGAGCCAGTTCTTC. Protein product: CASSDQGASQFF.

This clone occurred a few times. V usage is TRBV30 and J usage is TRBJ2-3; D is unresolved. Germline CDR1 and CDR2: GTSNPN and SVGIG (reference sequence). With 0 bases removed from V and 4 bases from J, the gap between germline ends came to 5 bases. The CDR3 length is 12 residues. CDR3 loop: CAWSVGPDTQYF. CDR3 DNA: TGTGCCTGGAGTGTTGGCCCAGATACGCAGTATTTT.

This clone came up a few times. The genes are TRBV18 and TRBJ1-2; 8 bases match TRBD1. The CDR3 loop spans 15 amino acids. After removal of 3 bases from V and 7 bases from J, the junction contained 10 bases not matched to a gene. Germline V gene sequence: CDR1 KGHSH, CDR2 LQKENI. The CDR3 sequence: CASSPDPGQERGYTF. CDR3 sequence (DNA): TGTGCCAGCTCACCCGATCCGGGACAGGAGCGTGGCTACACCTTC.